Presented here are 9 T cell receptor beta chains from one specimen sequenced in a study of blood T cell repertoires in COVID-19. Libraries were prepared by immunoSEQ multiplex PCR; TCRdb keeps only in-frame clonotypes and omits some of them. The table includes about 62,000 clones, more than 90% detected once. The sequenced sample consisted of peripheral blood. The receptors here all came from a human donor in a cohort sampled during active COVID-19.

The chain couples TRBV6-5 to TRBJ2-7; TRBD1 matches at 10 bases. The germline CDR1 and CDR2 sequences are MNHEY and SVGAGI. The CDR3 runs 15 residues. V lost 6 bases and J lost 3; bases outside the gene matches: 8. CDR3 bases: TGTGCCAGCAGCTCTTCAGGACAGGGGGGCTACGAGCAGTACTTC. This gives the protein CASSSSGQGGYEQYF.

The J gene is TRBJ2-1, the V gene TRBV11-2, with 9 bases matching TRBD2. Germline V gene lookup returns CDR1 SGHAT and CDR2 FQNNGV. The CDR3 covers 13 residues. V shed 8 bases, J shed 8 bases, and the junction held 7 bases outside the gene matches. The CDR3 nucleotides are TGTGCCAGCGGGACGAGCGGGAGGCATGAGCAGTTCTTC. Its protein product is CASGTSGRHEQFF.

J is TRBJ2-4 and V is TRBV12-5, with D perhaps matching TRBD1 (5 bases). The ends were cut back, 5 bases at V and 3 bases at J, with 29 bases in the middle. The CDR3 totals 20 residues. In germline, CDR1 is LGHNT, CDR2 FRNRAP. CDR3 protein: CASGTRIWTSLSEDKNIQYF. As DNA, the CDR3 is TGTGCTAGTGGTACGAGAATCTGGACATCCCTTTCTGAGGACAAAAACATTCAGTACTTC.

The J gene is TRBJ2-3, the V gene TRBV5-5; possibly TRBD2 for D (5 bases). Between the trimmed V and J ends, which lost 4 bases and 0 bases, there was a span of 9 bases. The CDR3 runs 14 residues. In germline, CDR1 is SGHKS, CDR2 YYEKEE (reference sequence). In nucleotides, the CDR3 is TGTGCCAGCAGCCCGACTATGAGCACAGATACGCAGTATTTT. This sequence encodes CASSPTMSTDTQYF.

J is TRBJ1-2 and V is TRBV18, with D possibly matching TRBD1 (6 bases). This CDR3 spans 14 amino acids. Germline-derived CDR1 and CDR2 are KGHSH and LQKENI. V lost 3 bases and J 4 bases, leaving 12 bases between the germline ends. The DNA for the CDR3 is TGTGCCAGCTCACCGATGGGGGGGGCCTATGGCTACACCTTC. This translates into CASSPMGGAYGYTF.

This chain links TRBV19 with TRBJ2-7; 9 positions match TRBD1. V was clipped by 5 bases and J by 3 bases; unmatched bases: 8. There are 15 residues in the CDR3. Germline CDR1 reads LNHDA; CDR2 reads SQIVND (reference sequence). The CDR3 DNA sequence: TGTGCCAGTAGTCCCACCCACAGGGGGCGCTACGAGCAGTACTTC. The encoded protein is CASSPTHRGRYEQYF.

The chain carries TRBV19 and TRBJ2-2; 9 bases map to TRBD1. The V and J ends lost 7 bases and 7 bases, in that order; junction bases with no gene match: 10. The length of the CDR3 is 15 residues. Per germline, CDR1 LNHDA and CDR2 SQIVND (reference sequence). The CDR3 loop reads CASNRQGGLSGELFF. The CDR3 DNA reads TGTGCCAGTAACCGACAGGGGGGTTTGAGCGGGGAGCTGTTTTTT.

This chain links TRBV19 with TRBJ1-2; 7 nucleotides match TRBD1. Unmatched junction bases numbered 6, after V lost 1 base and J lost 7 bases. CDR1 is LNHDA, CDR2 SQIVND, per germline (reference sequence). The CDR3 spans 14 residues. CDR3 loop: CASSIGQGPTGYTF. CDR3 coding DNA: TGTGCCAGTAGTATAGGACAGGGTCCAACTGGCTACACCTTC.

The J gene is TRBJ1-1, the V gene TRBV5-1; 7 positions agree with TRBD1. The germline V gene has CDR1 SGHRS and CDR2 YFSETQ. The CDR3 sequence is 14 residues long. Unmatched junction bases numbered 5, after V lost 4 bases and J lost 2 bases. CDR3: CASSATGPNTEAFF. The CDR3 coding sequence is TGCGCCAGCAGCGCGACAGGGCCCAACACTGAAGCTTTCTTT.